These 9 T cell receptor beta chains share one sample of origin, sequenced in a study of response to subunit inactivated influenza vaccine (dated by TCRdb to the late 2010s). The time point label on this specimen signifies: approximately 45 days after influenza vaccine administration. Receptor libraries were prepared by RT-PCR. The instrument given in TCRdb is Illumina HiSeq 2500. TCRdb applied fastp at Q25 and MiXCR to the public reads, then kept only in-frame beta chains. CDR3 protein duplicates are merged, each entry listing the most common genes and DNA. The sample contains about 480,000 distinct CDR3 sequences, over 10% of them found a single time. The biggest ten clones account for 13% of the sample. Sample: PBMCs from blood, taken more than 35 days after vaccination. These receptors all stem from a man aged 50 to 59 who received an inactivated influenza vaccine. Donor details come from another sample of the same person, matched by shared clones.

This clonotype was picked up a small number of times. Here the CDR3 DNA reads TGTGCCAGCAGCCCCAGCTCCGGGAACTATGGCTACACCTTC. Protein: CASSPSSGNYGYTF. The chain combines TRBV7-8 with TRBJ1-2, with D unresolved. Germline V gene data show CDR1 as SGHVS and CDR2 as FQNEAQ. The CDR3 has 14 residues. Trimming shortened V by 5 bases and J by 2 bases, and 12 bases separated the two germline ends.

This clonotype has a count of ten or more. This chain links TRBV4-3 with TRBJ2-2; maybe TRBD1 (5 bases). Germline assignment: CDR1 LGHNA and CDR2 YSLEER. V lost 0 bases, J lost 5 bases, and 10 bases lay in between. There are 15 residues in the CDR3. CDR3 sequence reads: CASSQDRVETGELFF. The CDR3, as DNA: TGCGCCAGCAGCCAAGACAGGGTCGAGACCGGGGAGCTGTTTTTT.

This clonotype was observed a few times. V usage is TRBV5-1 and J usage is TRBJ2-3, with 8 bases matching TRBD1. V dropped 0 bases and J dropped 1; count of bases not matched to a gene: 7. The germline CDR1 and CDR2 sequences are SGHRS and YFSETQ. This CDR3 is built from 17 residues. Written as DNA, the CDR3 is TGCGCCAGCAGCTTGGTCGCGGGGACAGGCGGCACAGATACGCAGTATTTT. Residues: CASSLVAGTGGTDTQYF.

This clonotype was detected a few times. The V call is TRBV11-2, the J call TRBJ1-6; D gene uncertain. The CDR3 has 13 amino acids. V was clipped by 5 bases and J by 6 bases, with 8 bases between them. From germline, CDR1 is SGHAT and CDR2 FQNNGV. The CDR3 DNA follows: TGTGCCAGCAGCAACCCGGGTAATTCACCCCTCCACTTT. Its protein is CASSNPGNSPLHF.

The chain couples TRBV12-3 or TRBV12-4 to TRBJ2-7; 9 nucleotides line up with TRBD2. Trimming cost V 6 bases and J 7 bases; bases outside gene matches: 10. The CDR3 is made up of 14 amino acids. CDR3 coding DNA: TGTGCCAGCAGCGGGACTAGCCCCTCGGGGGAGCAGTACTTC. This codes for CASSGTSPSGEQYF.

This clonotype was detected a few times. The V gene is TRBV7-2, the J gene TRBJ2-1; D gene unclear. Germline lookup yields CDR1 SGHTA and CDR2 FQGNSA. This CDR3 contains 15 residues. V lost 5 bases and J lost 2, with 13 bases in between. Written as DNA, the CDR3 is TGTGCCAGCAGCCCGAGACCCACCACCTACAATGAGCAGTTCTTC. Translated, it gives CASSPRPTTYNEQFF.

V usage is TRBV2 and J usage is TRBJ2-6; D may be TRBD2 (6 bases). Deletions cut 4 bases from V and 3 bases from J, with 10 bases between. Germline loops: CDR1 SNHLY, CDR2 FYNNEI. This CDR3 comprises 15 residues. CDR3 bases: TGTGCCAGCAGTGCCGCGGGGAGTGGGGCCAACGTCCTGACTTTC. It specifies CASSAAGSGANVLTF.

In this sample, this clonotype turned up many times. The chain employs TRBV2 and TRBJ2-6; D gene uncertain. CDR3 length: 16 residues. Trimming shortened V by 0 bases and J by 0 bases, and 6 bases separated the two germline ends. The germline V gene has CDR1 SNHLY and CDR2 FYNNEI. The DNA of the CDR3 is TGTGCCAGCAGTGAAGCGGGCAACTCTGGGGCCAACGTCCTGACTTTC. It specifies CASSEAGNSGANVLTF.

The gene calls are TRBV5-1 and TRBJ1-2; D not resolved. The CDR3 consists of 13 residues. In germline, CDR1 is SGHRS, CDR2 YFSETQ. V gave up 4 bases and J gave up 2 bases, with 9 bases separating them. CDR3 residues: CASSTTENYGYTF. The CDR3 region has the DNA TGCGCCAGCAGCACTACAGAGAACTATGGCTACACCTTC.